This T cell receptor beta chain was documented in a study of CD8+ T cells in alopecia areata. Findings of the study overall: Whereas mice showed it more clearly, TCR sharing across patients was murkier, possibly because of HLA. Scalp lesions, especially in alopecia totalis/universalis, had higher clonality than normal scalp.

The CDR3 sequence is 12 residues long. The germline V gene encodes CDR1 GTSNPN and CDR2 SVGIG (reference sequence). Trimming removed 2 bases from V and 6 bases from J, with 8 bases in between. This clone was counted a few times. Its target is not known. Treatment defined: oral pan-JAK inhibitor, 5-10 mg twice daily. Sequencing templates came from extracted RNA that was reverse transcribed into cDNA. Profiling relied on immunoSEQ multiplex PCR, and the TCRdb table lists in-frame clones only, not all of them. Counted here are some 150,000 clones, around 58% occurring once; the ten biggest clones make up 15% to 20%.

The sequencing here drew on CD4+ T cells sorted from blood, taken at roughly week 55, from a patient treated with tofacitinib. The receptor was isolated from a human donor with alopecia areata. The J gene is TRBJ1-5, the V gene TRBV30; maybe TRBD1 (5 bases). This CDR3 is CAWSPQGQPQHF. The CDR3 DNA is TGTGCCTGGAGTCCCCAGGGTCAGCCCCAGCATTTT.